Below are 9 T cell receptor beta chains sequenced from a single sample in a study of T cells in Graves' hyperthyroidism and ophthalmopathy. From RNA transcripts, TCR beta CDR3 regions were amplified. In the first-round RT-PCR of the TCR CDR3, the HTBI primer set was used. MiXCR, run by TCRdb on the multiplex PCR reads, gives a single entry per CDR3 protein. The repertoire has roughly 280,000 distinct CDR3 sequences, over 20% of them found once; the top ten carry approximately 60%. Sequenced material: blood. These receptors were collected from a man aged 30 to 39 with Graves' ophthalmopathy.

The gene calls are TRBV5-1 and TRBJ2-1, with 9 nucleotides matching TRBD2. V shed 1 base, J shed 0 bases, and the junction held 8 bases outside the gene matches. Germline lookup yields CDR1 SGHRS and CDR2 YFSETQ. The CDR3 covers 18 residues. CDR3 loop: CASSLSRTSVSSYNEQFF. CDR3 DNA: TGCGCCAGCAGCTTGTCTAGGACTAGCGTCTCCTCCTACAATGAGCAGTTCTTC.

The chain is built from TRBV20-1 and TRBJ2-7, with D possibly called TRBD1 or TRBD2 (5 bases each). Trimming shortened V by 3 bases and J by 2 bases, and 17 bases separated the two germline ends. The CDR3 length is 15 residues. Per the germline V gene, CDR1 is DFQATT and CDR2 is SNEGSKA (reference sequence). Here the CDR3 DNA reads TGCAGTGCTAGGGATGGGGGATCTCAAACCTACGAGCAGTACTTC. Translation: CSARDGGSQTYEQYF.

The chain has TRBV24-1 and TRBJ2-7, with 8 bases that match TRBD1. This CDR3 is built from 13 residues. From germline, CDR1 is KGHDR and CDR2 SFDVKD. V dropped 6 bases and J dropped 3; count of bases not matched to a gene: 3. Here the CDR3 reads CATSTGQGYEQYF. CDR3 coding DNA: TGTGCCACCAGTACCGGACAGGGCTACGAGCAGTACTTC.

This sequence joins TRBV5-5 and TRBJ2-7; D not resolved. Germline loops: CDR1 SGHKS, CDR2 YYEKEE (reference sequence). The CDR3 spans 14 residues. V dropped 0 bases and J dropped 4 bases, with 11 bases sitting between them. Written as DNA, the CDR3 is TGTGCCAGCAGCTTGGGGCTAGTTGATTACGAGCAGTACTTC. As protein: CASSLGLVDYEQYF.

The genes are TRBV28 and TRBJ2-3; the D gene is possibly TRBD2 (6 bases). This CDR3 contains 16 residues. V gave up 7 bases and J gave up 5 bases, with 22 bases separating them. From germline, CDR1 is MDHEN and CDR2 SYDVKM. The CDR3 loop is CASTSPGSGSRDTQYF. The CDR3 DNA is TGTGCCAGCACCTCCCCCGGGAGCGGGTCGAGAGATACGCAGTATTTT.

In its sample, this clonotype was seen many times. This chain uses TRBV3-1 with TRBJ2-1; 7 bases fit TRBD2. Per germline, CDR1 LGHDT and CDR2 YNNKEL (reference sequence). V was clipped by 2 bases and J by 10 bases; unmatched bases: 14. The CDR3 sequence is 16 residues long. The CDR3 DNA reads TGTGCCAGCAGCCAAATAGGACTAGAAACCAATGGCGAGCAGTTCTTC. Translated, it gives CASSQIGLETNGEQFF.

This clonotype has only a few counts. The chain employs TRBV7-3 and TRBJ2-5, with 12 bases aligning to TRBD1. The V segment lost 6 bases and the J segment 4 bases; nucleotides outside the gene matches: 6. The CDR3 has 15 residues. Germline V gene data show CDR1 as SGHTA and CDR2 as FQGTGA. The CDR3 DNA follows: TGTGCCAGCAGACTGGGACAGGGGGCTCGAGAGACCCAGTACTTC. Its protein product is CASRLGQGARETQYF.

This chain connects TRBV27 to TRBJ2-1; TRBD2 agrees at 14 bases. CDR3 size: 16 residues. V lost 4 bases and J lost 7; bases outside the gene matches: 6. CDR1 and CDR2 (germline): MNHEY, SMNVEV (reference sequence). Here the CDR3 reads CASSSRLAGGVNEQFF. CDR3 sequence (DNA): TGTGCCAGCAGTTCCCGACTAGCGGGAGGGGTAAATGAGCAGTTCTTC.

This rearrangement joins TRBV28 to TRBJ1-3; D unclear. CDR3 length equals 13 residues. CDR1 and CDR2 from the germline V gene are MDHEN and SYDVKM. Trimming left V 6 bases short and J 0 bases short, with 6 bases between. In DNA, the CDR3 is TGTGCCAGCAGAAGGTTCTCTGGAAACACCATATATTTT. It yields the protein CASRRFSGNTIYF.